The 20 T cell receptor beta chains below all came from one sample that was sequenced in a study of blood T cell repertoires in COVID-19. Some clones are missing from TCRdb's copy, which holds only in-frame ones; the method was immunoSEQ multiplex PCR. This repertoire shows 250,000 or so clones, just under 90% found once; its top ten account for approximately 4%. Sequencing was done on a sample of PBMCs or T cells enriched from blood (not recorded which). The receptors stem from a woman in her thirties with acute COVID-19.

V is TRBV5-1 and J is TRBJ2-7, with TRBD2 matching over 10 bases. V was pared by 3 bases and J by 7 bases, with 13 bases of the junction left unmatched. The CDR3 runs 16 residues. Germline V gene lookup returns CDR1 SGHRS and CDR2 YFSETQ. For the CDR3, the DNA is TGCGCCAGCAGCTCCCCCGAGAGCGGGAGGGCCGGGGAGCAGTACTTC. As protein: CASSSPESGRAGEQYF.

In its sample, this clone was seen a few times. The chain links TRBV10-1 to TRBJ2-5; D perhaps matches TRBD2 (6 bases). Trimming pared 0 bases from V and 4 bases from J, leaving 9 bases between. This CDR3 is built from 14 residues. Germline values: CDR1 WNHNN, CDR2 SYGVQD (reference sequence). The CDR3 loop is CASSESGGGETQYF. DNA for the CDR3: TGCGCCAGCAGTGAGTCCGGGGGAGGAGAGACCCAGTACTTC.

CDR3 DNA: TGCGCCAGCAGCCCCCAGGTAGAGCTCGAGCAGTACTTC. Protein product: CASSPQVELEQYF. The genes are TRBV4-1 and TRBJ2-7, with D unclear. Trimming removed 4 bases at V and 6 bases at J, with 13 bases between. The V gene's germline CDR1 is MGHRA and CDR2 YSYEKL. This CDR3 comprises 13 residues.

The chain couples TRBV30 to TRBJ2-2; possibly TRBD1 for D (6 bases). V was shortened by 0 bases and J by 3 bases, with 11 bases between the two germline ends. CDR1 is GTSNPN, CDR2 SVGIG, per germline (reference sequence). This CDR3 spans 15 amino acids. This CDR3 is CAWSVQGRYTGELFF. For the CDR3, the DNA is TGTGCCTGGAGTGTACAGGGACGGTACACCGGGGAGCTGTTTTTT.

This rearrangement joins TRBV7-2 to TRBJ2-7; D gene ambiguous. Between the trimmed V and J ends, which lost 5 bases and 4 bases, there was a span of 12 bases. There are 13 residues in the CDR3. Germline V lookup: CDR1 SGHTA, CDR2 FQGNSA. The chain's CDR3 is CASSPRSDYEQYF. The CDR3 nucleotides read TGTGCCAGCAGCCCACGGTCCGATTACGAGCAGTACTTC.

The V and J genes are TRBV5-1 and TRBJ2-3; 11 bases are shared with TRBD1. The germline gives CDR1 SGHRS, CDR2 YFSETQ. V was pared by 0 bases and J by 4 bases, with 1 base of the junction left unmatched. This CDR3 contains 15 residues. CDR3 residues: CASSLEGQGADTQYF. Here the CDR3 DNA reads TGCGCCAGCAGCTTGGAGGGACAGGGGGCAGATACGCAGTATTTT.

This rearrangement joins TRBV7-2 to TRBJ2-7; 8 nucleotides match TRBD1. The CDR3 spans 15 residues. V shed 0 bases and J 3 bases; nucleotides not matched to a gene: 4. Germline V lookup: CDR1 SGHTA, CDR2 FQGNSA. The DNA for the CDR3 is TGTGCCAGCAGCTTAGCGGACAGGGAGAGCTACGAGCAGTACTTC. Protein: CASSLADRESYEQYF. The whole variable domain, filled in from reference TRBV7-2 and TRBJ2-7, reads GAGVSQSPSNKVTEKGKDVELRCDPISGHTALYWYRQSLGQGLEFLIYFQGNSAPDKSGLPSDRFSAERTGGSVSTLTIQRTQQEDSAVYLCASSLADRESYEQYFGPGTRLTVT.

The rearrangement joins TRBV7-8 to TRBJ1-5, with D possibly being TRBD1 (5 bases). The V gene's germline CDR1 is SGHVS and CDR2 FQNEAQ. This CDR3 region has 14 residues. Trimming stripped 4 bases from V and 5 bases from J, with 12 bases between. CDR3 sequence reads: CASSSLGGHQPQHF. CDR3 nucleotides: TGTGCCAGCAGCTCGCTGGGGGGACATCAGCCCCAGCATTTT.

The genes are TRBV30 and TRBJ1-1; 12 bases agree with TRBD1. CDR1 GTSNPN and CDR2 SVGIG come from the germline V gene (reference sequence). This CDR3 has 14 amino acids. The J segment lost 0 bases and the V segment lost 5 bases, leaving 1 base of the junction unmatched. The CDR3 DNA follows: TGTGCCTGGGGGACAGGGGGCATGAACACTGAAGCTTTCTTT. It yields the protein CAWGTGGMNTEAFF.

CDR3 sequence reads: CASSKVSGVNTEAFF. The CDR3 region has the DNA TGTGCCAGCAGCAAAGTTTCAGGGGTGAACACTGAAGCTTTCTTT. This chain uses TRBV21-1 with TRBJ1-1; the table's D call, TRBD1, has no DNA check behind it. TRBV21-1 is assigned pseudogene status. The CDR3 is 15 residues long.

J is TRBJ2-5 and V is TRBV5-6; a possible D gene is TRBD1 (5 bases). The CDR3 totals 14 residues. From germline, CDR1 is SGHDT and CDR2 YYEEEE. V was cut by 2 bases and J by 1 base, with 9 bases left in between. The CDR3 DNA follows: TGTGCCAGCAGCTTTCTGACAGTCCAAGAGACCCAGTACTTC. The encoded protein is CASSFLTVQETQYF. Full variable domain (remainder filled in from reference TRBV5-6 and TRBJ2-5): DAGVTQSPTHLIKTRGQQVTLRCSPKSGHDTVSWYQQALGQGPQFIFQYYEEEERQRGNFPDRFSGHQFPNYSSELNVNALLLGDSALYLCASSFLTVQETQYFGPGTRLLVL.

The rearrangement uses TRBV16 and TRBJ2-7; D possibly corresponds to TRBD1 (5 bases). Trimming removed 3 bases at V and 5 bases at J, with 14 bases between. The germline V gene has CDR1 KGHSY and CDR2 FQNENV. The CDR3 has 14 amino acids. CDR3 protein: CASSQSGQGNEQYF. The CDR3 DNA follows: TGTGCCAGCAGCCAGTCCGGCCAGGGAAACGAGCAGTACTTC.

The rearrangement joins TRBV9 to TRBJ2-1, with 10 nucleotides matching TRBD2. Trimming removed 4 bases from V and 5 bases from J; junction bases left unmatched: 6. Germline V gene data show CDR1 as SGDLS and CDR2 as YYNGEE. The CDR3 contains 15 residues. The CDR3 protein is CASSSWTSGHNEQFF. DNA for the CDR3: TGTGCCAGCAGCTCCTGGACTAGCGGACACAATGAGCAGTTCTTC.

The rearrangement joins TRBV19 to TRBJ1-2; TRBD1 might be the D (6 bases). The CDR3 has 13 amino acids. The germline CDR1 and CDR2 sequences are LNHDA and SQIVND (reference sequence). The ends were cut back, 3 bases at V and 4 bases at J, with 9 bases in the middle. The CDR3 DNA is TGTGCCAGTAGTATCCAGGGGTTCTATGGCTACACCTTC. This translates into CASSIQGFYGYTF.

The chain links TRBV5-8 to TRBJ2-3; the D gene is possibly TRBD2 (6 bases). Germline V gives CDR1 SGHTS, CDR2 YDEGEE. The CDR3 has 13 residues. V gave up 0 bases and J gave up 5 bases, with 7 bases separating them. CDR3: CASSLGSGDTQYF. The CDR3 DNA follows: TGTGCCAGCAGCTTGGGTAGCGGAGATACGCAGTATTTT.

This clone has a handful of counts. For the CDR3, the DNA is TGTGCCAGCAGCCCTAAAGCGAACACCGGGGAGCTGTTTTTT. Its translation is CASSPKANTGELFF. The chain couples TRBV7-9 to TRBJ2-2; D unclear. This CDR3 is built from 14 residues. Germline values: CDR1 SEHNR, CDR2 FQNEAQ (reference sequence). Trimming shortened V by 5 bases and J by 0 bases, and 7 bases separated the two germline ends.

The chain employs TRBV14 and TRBJ1-1; D is unresolved. Deletions cut 0 bases from V and 1 base from J, with 12 bases between. The CDR3 totals 16 residues. Germline loops: CDR1 SGHDN, CDR2 FVKESK. The CDR3 coding sequence is TGTGCCAGCAGCCAAGATAGAGGTTTCACGAACACTGAAGCTTTCTTT. Translated: CASSQDRGFTNTEAFF.

The chain links TRBV28 to TRBJ1-1, with a possible D match to TRBD1 (5 bases). The germline V gene encodes CDR1 MDHEN and CDR2 SYDVKM. The V and J ends lost 6 bases and 3 bases respectively, with 8 bases between them. The CDR3 sequence is 12 residues long. The CDR3 region is CASSPGYTEAFF. The CDR3 DNA is TGTGCCAGCAGCCCAGGGTACACTGAAGCTTTCTTT. Combining the CDR3 with reference TRBV28 and TRBJ1-1 gives the whole variable domain DVKVTQSSRYLVKRTGEKVFLECVQDMDHENMFWYRQDPGLGLRLIYFSYDVKMKEKGDIPEGYSVSREKKERFSLILESASTNQTSMYLCASSPGYTEAFFGQGTRLTVV.

The chain recombines TRBV24-1 with TRBJ2-7; 8 bases fit TRBD2. Trimming took 4 bases from V and 11 from J; bases not matched to a gene: 6. CDR3 length: 12 residues. Per germline, CDR1 KGHDR and CDR2 SFDVKD. The CDR3 nucleotides are TGTGCCACCAGTGAGGCCAGCGGGAGAGAGTACTTC. Translating it yields CATSEASGREYF.

This chain joins TRBV27 and TRBJ2-1; TRBD2 matches at 9 bases. The CDR3 contains 13 residues. The germline gives CDR1 MNHEY, CDR2 SMNVEV (reference sequence). V was clipped by 6 bases and J by 6 bases; unmatched bases: 3. CDR3 nucleotide sequence: TGTGCCAGCAGGGTAGCGGGGGTCAATGAGCAGTTCTTC. Encoded protein: CASRVAGVNEQFF.